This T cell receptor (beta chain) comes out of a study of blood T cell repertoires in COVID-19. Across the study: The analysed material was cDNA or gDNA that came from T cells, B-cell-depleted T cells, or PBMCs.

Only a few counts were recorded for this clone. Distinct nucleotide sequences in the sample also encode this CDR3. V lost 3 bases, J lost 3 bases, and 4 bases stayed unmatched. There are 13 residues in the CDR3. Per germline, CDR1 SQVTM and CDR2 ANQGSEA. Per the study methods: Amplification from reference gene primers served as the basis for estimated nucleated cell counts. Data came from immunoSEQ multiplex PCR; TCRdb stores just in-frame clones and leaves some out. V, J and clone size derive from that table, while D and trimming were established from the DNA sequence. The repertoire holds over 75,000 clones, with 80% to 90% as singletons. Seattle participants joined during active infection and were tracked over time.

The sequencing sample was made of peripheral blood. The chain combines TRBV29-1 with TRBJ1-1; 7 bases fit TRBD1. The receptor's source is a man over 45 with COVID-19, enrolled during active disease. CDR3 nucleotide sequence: TGCAGCGTTGATGACAGGGTTCACACTGAAGCTTTCTTT. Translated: CSVDDRVHTEAFF.